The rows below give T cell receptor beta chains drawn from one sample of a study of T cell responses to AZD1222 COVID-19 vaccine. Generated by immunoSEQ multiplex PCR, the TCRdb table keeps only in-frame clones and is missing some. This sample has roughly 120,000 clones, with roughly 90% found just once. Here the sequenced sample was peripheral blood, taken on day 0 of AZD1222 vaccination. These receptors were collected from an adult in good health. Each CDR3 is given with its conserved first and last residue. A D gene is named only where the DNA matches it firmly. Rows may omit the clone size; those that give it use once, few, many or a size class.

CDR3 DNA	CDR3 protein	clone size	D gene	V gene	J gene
TGTGCCAGCAGTTTATCGAGGGGGGACAGACGCAATCAGCCCCAGCATTTT	CASSLSRGDRRNQPQHF	-	TRBD1	TRBV27	TRBJ1-5
TGTGCCAGTACCCTAGGTAGCGGGAGGGCGGATGAGCAGTTCTTC	CASTLGSGRADEQFF	-	TRBD2	TRBV19	TRBJ2-1
TGTGCCAGTAGTATCGTAGGACACAGAAACACTGAAGCTTTCTTT	CASSIVGHRNTEAFF	-	-	TRBV19	TRBJ1-1
TGTGCCAGCAGGACTAGCGGGACCTACGAGCAGTACTTC	CASRTSGTYEQYF	-	TRBD2	TRBV12-3/TRBV12-4	TRBJ2-7
TGTGCCAGCAGCTCTAGTGGGACCGCGGGGGCTTTCTTT	CASSSSGTAGAFF	-	-	TRBV9	TRBJ1-1
TGTGCCAGCAGTCTGGGACTGAGCTACGAGCAGTACTTC	CASSLGLSYEQYF	few	-	TRBV12-3/TRBV12-4	TRBJ2-7
TGTGCCAGCAGCTTGTCCCCGACAGGGGGTTACGAGCAGTACTTC	CASSLSPTGGYEQYF	-	TRBD1	TRBV5-5	TRBJ2-7
TGTGCCAGCAGCCAAGATTTGGAGGGCCGGCAGTTCTTC	CASSQDLEGRQFF	-	-	TRBV14	TRBJ2-1
TGTGCCAGCAGCCAAGGACTAGCGGGAGTATCCGAGCAGTACTTC	CASSQGLAGVSEQYF	-	TRBD2	TRBV14	TRBJ2-7
TGTGCCAGCAGCTTAAAACCCACGGGCCTGAACACCGGGGAGCTGTTTTTT	CASSLKPTGLNTGELFF	-	-	TRBV7-2	TRBJ2-2
TGCGCCAGCAGCCAAGAAGGGAGGGGTATTTACGAGCAGTACTTC	CASSQEGRGIYEQYF	-	TRBD2	TRBV4-3	TRBJ2-7
TGTGCCAGCAGTACCTCCCCCTACAATGAGCAGTTCTTC	CASSTSPYNEQFF	once	-	TRBV2	TRBJ2-1
TGCGCCAGCAGCCTCCGGGAGGTCTATAGGGATGAGCAGTTCTTC	CASSLREVYRDEQFF	once	TRBD2	TRBV4-1	TRBJ2-1
TGTGCCAGCAGCGTCAGGGCGAACACCGGGGAGCTGTTTTTT	CASSVRANTGELFF	-	-	TRBV6-4	TRBJ2-2
TGCGCCAGCAGCGGCAGAACTAGCGGTAGTTCCGGTGAGCAGTTCTTC	CASSGRTSGSSGEQFF	-	TRBD2	TRBV5-1	TRBJ2-1
TGTGCCAGCAGCTCCTACGGGGGCGGCTACACCTTC	CASSSYGGGYTF	-	-	TRBV5-6	TRBJ1-2
TGTGCCAGCAGTCGTTCGACGGGTGCAACTAATGAAAAACTGTTTTTT	CASSRSTGATNEKLFF	-	-	TRBV6-2/TRBV6-3	TRBJ1-4
TGCGCCAGCAGTCGGGACAGGGGCACAGATACGCAGTATTTT	CASSRDRGTDTQYF	-	TRBD1	TRBV10-1	TRBJ2-3
TGCGCCAGCAGCTTCGGTCTAGCGGAAACCTACGAGCAGTACTTC	CASSFGLAETYEQYF	-	TRBD2	TRBV5-1	TRBJ2-7
TGTGCCAGCAGCTTCCACGGACAGGGGGGGCAGCCCCAGCATTTT	CASSFHGQGGQPQHF	-	TRBD1	TRBV11-3	TRBJ1-5
TGCAGCGTTGATACCGGGGAGCGAGCCCAAGAGACCCAGTACTTC	CSVDTGERAQETQYF	-	-	TRBV29-1	TRBJ2-5
TGTGCCATCAGAACACAGGGGGCGGAAGGAACTGAAGCTTTCTTT	CAIRTQGAEGTEAFF	-	TRBD1	TRBV10-3	TRBJ1-1
TGTGCCAGTAGTATCTGGCAGAATAGCAATCAGCCCCAGCATTTT	CASSIWQNSNQPQHF	-	-	TRBV19	TRBJ1-5
TGTGCCAGTTCTCAGGACTGGGAGGAGGGCTACACCTTC	CASSQDWEEGYTF	-	-	TRBV19	TRBJ1-2
TGTGCCACCAGCGGAGGGACAGCCACAGATACGCAGTATTTT	CATSGGTATDTQYF	-	-	TRBV15	TRBJ2-3
TGTGCCAGCAGCTCCGGGACAGGGGGTTACGAGCAGTACTTC	CASSSGTGGYEQYF	-	TRBD1	TRBV11-2	TRBJ2-7
TGTGCCAGCAGTTTGGGGGGGTTGGCCCAGTACTTC	CASSLGGLAQYF	-	TRBD2	TRBV6-2/TRBV6-3	TRBJ2-5
TGTGCCAGCAGCTCTAAAGGGTTGCGCCGGGACTTGGGAGGTCGGAATGAGCAGTTCTTC	CASSSKGLRRDLGGRNEQFF	-	-	TRBV28	TRBJ2-1
TGTGCCAGTAGAACCTCCGGACAGTTTAGGGGTCAGCCCCAGCATTTT	CASRTSGQFRGQPQHF	-	-	TRBV19	TRBJ1-5
TGTGCCAGCTCACCACCGCGATTAACTGAGAACACCGGGGAGCTGTTTTTT	CASSPPRLTENTGELFF	-	-	TRBV18	TRBJ2-2
TGCGCCAGCAGTGAGAGGGAGCCCCCAGATACGCAGTATTTT	CASSEREPPDTQYF	once	-	TRBV10-2	TRBJ2-3
TGTGCCAGCAGTTACTCAACAGGGGCGTTGAACACTGAAGCTTTCTTT	CASSYSTGALNTEAFF	-	TRBD1	TRBV6-5	TRBJ1-1
TGTGCCATCGGGCGGCCTAGCCGGGCCTACGAGCAGTACTTC	CAIGRPSRAYEQYF	-	-	TRBV10-3	TRBJ2-7
TGTGCCAGTAGTACGACTAGCGGACCCTCCTACGAGCAGTACTTC	CASSTTSGPSYEQYF	-	TRBD2	TRBV19	TRBJ2-7
TGTGCCAGCAGCCGCCGGGGGGGCGGAGAAAAACTGTTTTTT	CASSRRGGGEKLFF	-	-	TRBV7-2	TRBJ1-4
TGTGCCACCGCGGGACAGGGTGAAGCTTTCTTT	CATAGQGEAFF	-	TRBD1	TRBV24-1	TRBJ1-1
TGTGCCAGCAGCTTGAACAGGGGGAATTTCGATGAGCAGTTCTTC	CASSLNRGNFDEQFF	-	TRBD1	TRBV5-4	TRBJ2-1
TGTGCCAGCAGTTTATCGGTATGGGGAGGGGGACTTCCATCCTTGTATGGCTACACCTTC	CASSLSVWGGGLPSLYGYTF	-	-	TRBV27	TRBJ1-2
TGCGCCAGCAGTCAACACAGGGGCGAAAATACCTACGAGCAGTACTTC	CASSQHRGENTYEQYF	-	TRBD1	TRBV23-1	TRBJ2-7
TGTGCCAGCAGCTTCGGTGCTAGCAGAAACACAGATACGCAGTATTTT	CASSFGASRNTDTQYF	-	-	TRBV7-2	TRBJ2-3
TGTGCCAGCAGTCAGACCAGGACAGGGAAGACTGGAAACACCATATATTTT	CASSQTRTGKTGNTIYF	-	TRBD1	TRBV28	TRBJ1-3